Shown below are 10 T cell receptor beta chains from a single sample sequenced in a study of identical twins. TCRdb analysed the 5' RACE reads with MiXCR anew, one entry per CDR3 protein. This table has hundreds of thousands of distinct CDR3 sequences, approximately 24% appearing once. These data were also filed under a second study, of T cells expressing NK-cell markers.

The sample taken for sequencing was CD4+ T cells sorted from blood. Every receptor here comes from a woman under 30 in good health.

The rearrangement links TRBV5-6 to TRBJ2-1, with a possible D match to TRBD2 (6 bases). CDR3 length: 18 residues. Germline loops: CDR1 SGHDT, CDR2 YYEEEE. Trimming took 0 bases from V and 4 from J, leaving 20 bases between them. CDR3 residues: CASSLARSGSGRYNEQFF. The CDR3 DNA reads TGTGCCAGCAGCTTGGCCAGGTCCGGGAGTGGAAGATACAATGAGCAGTTCTTC.

There are many counts of this clonotype. The chain uses TRBV20-1 and TRBJ1-1, with TRBD1 matching over 12 bases. The CDR3 runs to 17 residues. V trimming: 3 bases; J trimming: 4 bases; junction bases outside the gene matches: 12. Germline CDR1 DFQATT, CDR2 SNEGSKA (reference sequence). CDR3 sequence reads: CSASSGTGGAYGTEAFF. The CDR3 DNA is TGCAGTGCTAGTTCCGGGACAGGGGGCGCGTACGGCACTGAAGCTTTCTTT.

V gene TRBV14 combines with J gene TRBJ2-7; 8 nucleotides agree with TRBD1. V lost 3 bases, J lost 3 bases, and 4 bases stayed unmatched. CDR1 is SGHDN and CDR2 is FVKESK in the germline V gene. CDR3 length: 14 amino acids. The CDR3 coding sequence is TGTGCCAGCAGCCAGAAGACAGGGGTCTACGAGCAGTACTTC. Amino acid sequence: CASSQKTGVYEQYF.

The chain joins TRBV28 to TRBJ2-3; D not certain. The CDR3 extends over 15 amino acids. V was pared by 8 bases and J by 4 bases, with 19 bases between. The germline CDR1 and CDR2 sequences are MDHEN and SYDVKM. The CDR3 region is CASVQTMAMSDTQYF. Here the CDR3 DNA reads TGTGCCAGCGTACAGACGATGGCTATGTCAGATACGCAGTATTTT.

The CDR3 is CASSAGTSGIETQYF. CDR3 in DNA: TGTGCCAGCAGCGCCGGGACTAGCGGTATAGAGACCCAGTACTTC. The chain employs TRBV9 and TRBJ2-5; 11 bases fit TRBD2. The CDR3 is 15 residues long. Germline V gene data show CDR1 as SGDLS and CDR2 as YYNGEE. Trimming cost V 3 bases and J 4 bases; bases outside gene matches: 5.

V and J are TRBV20-1 and TRBJ2-6; D is uncertain. This CDR3 region has 14 residues. The V and J ends lost 2 bases and 2 bases respectively, with 7 bases between them. The germline V gene encodes CDR1 DFQATT and CDR2 SNEGSKA (reference sequence). In DNA form, the CDR3 reads TGCAGTGCTAGATCCCAGACTGGGGCCAACGTCCTGACTTTC. As protein: CSARSQTGANVLTF.

This clonotype was counted only a few times. This chain connects TRBV5-6 to TRBJ2-3; D remains ambiguous. V dropped 4 bases and J dropped 6 bases, with 12 bases sitting between them. Per germline, CDR1 SGHDT and CDR2 YYEEEE. This CDR3 is 13 amino acids long. DNA for the CDR3: TGTGCCAGCAGCCGCGTGACTCCGGATACGCAGTATTTT. This translates into CASSRVTPDTQYF.

As for this clonotype: A far more abundant clone sits one base away, making this likely a read error. The chain couples TRBV28 to TRBJ2-1; D is undetermined. The CDR3 contains 11 residues. Germline V CDR1 and CDR2: MDHEN, SYDVKM. The CDR3 DNA is TGTGCCGGCAGCTCCTACAATGAGCAGTTCTTC. Residues: CAGSSYNEQFF. The whole variable domain, filled in from reference TRBV28 and TRBJ2-1, reads DVKVTQSSRYLVKRTGEKVFLECVQDMDHENMFWYRQDPGLGLRLIYFSYDVKMKEKGDIPEGYSVSREKKERFSLILESASTNQTSMYLCAGSSYNEQFFGPGTRLTVL.

This chain uses TRBV10-3 with TRBJ1-5; D remains ambiguous. Germline V CDR1 and CDR2: ENHRY, SYGVKD. CDR3 size: 16 residues. V was shortened by 3 bases and J by 0 bases, with 12 bases between the two germline ends. Written as DNA, the CDR3 is TGTGCCATCAGTGAAATACCCGGCAGTAGCAATCAGCCCCAGCATTTT. Translating it yields CAISEIPGSSNQPQHF.

This clonotype was detected once. The chain links TRBV5-1 to TRBJ1-2; D possibly corresponds to TRBD1 (6 bases). This CDR3 region has 13 residues. The germline V gene has CDR1 SGHRS and CDR2 YFSETQ. V shed 5 bases and J shed 6 bases, with 14 bases lying between them. CDR3 in amino acids: CASSFRTVDGYTF. The CDR3 DNA reads as TGCGCCAGCAGTTTCCGGACAGTGGATGGCTACACCTTC.